A selection of T cell receptor beta chains follows, all from one sample in a study of blood T cell repertoires in COVID-19. The protocol was immunoSEQ multiplex PCR, while the TCRdb copy is restricted to in-frame clones and leaves out a portion. The sample lists 160,000 or so clones; 80% to 90% were seen once. What was sequenced was PBMCs or T cells enriched from blood (not recorded which). All receptors derive from a man aged 45 to 65 who had recovered from COVID-19. CDR3s include the opening cysteine and the closing phenylalanine or tryptophan. The order of the fields is V gene, J gene, CDR3 protein.

>TRBV5-8|TRBJ1-3
CASSLDRGSGNTIYF
>TRBV28|TRBJ2-3
CASTPSGGTDTQYF
>TRBV5-1|TRBJ1-4
CASSYRGTGMITNEKLFF
>TRBV4-1|TRBJ1-2
CASSQLVPLDRANYGYTF
>TRBV4-1|TRBJ1-4
CASSPGQGATNEKLFF
>TRBV5-1|TRBJ1-2
CASSLEQAYGYTF
>TRBV10-3|TRBJ1-1
CAISRQQVNTEAFF
>TRBV30|TRBJ1-5
CAWSPRDRVGNQPQHF
>TRBV3-1/TRBV3-2|TRBJ1-6
CASRLKTGSNSPLHF
>TRBV5-1|TRBJ2-3
CASSLAETGTYTDTQYF
>TRBV19|TRBJ1-1
CASSGQGAGDTEAFF
>TRBV10-1|TRBJ2-3
CASSEGQLSTDTQYF
>TRBV29-1|TRBJ1-4
CSVGQGVREKLFF
>TRBV20-1|TRBJ2-3
CSASQGSTDTQYF
>TRBV6-5|TRBJ1-6
CASSYGQSNSPLHF
>TRBV5-6|TRBJ1-5
CASSLAGNSNQPQHF
>TRBV5-4|TRBJ1-2
CASSPQGGINYGYTF
>TRBV7-9|TRBJ2-1
CASSFYSGGAENEQFF
>TRBV4-2|TRBJ2-3
CASSQAQFADTQYF
>TRBV2|TRBJ1-1
CASRIFDRGGTEAFF
>TRBV7-2|TRBJ1-1
CASRDRYMNTEAFF
>TRBV5-1|TRBJ2-5
CASSLNRDRITKQETQYF
>TRBV5-1|TRBJ2-7
CASSLTGDYEQYF
>TRBV5-1|TRBJ2-7
CASSSDSYEQYF
>TRBV6-1|TRBJ1-2
CASSEFAGTNYGYTF
>TRBV5-1|TRBJ1-5
CASSLGDINQPQHF
>TRBV9|TRBJ1-2
CASSVGQGDYGYTF
>TRBV6-5|TRBJ1-1
CASSSPGQANTEAFF
>TRBV6-5|TRBJ1-3
CASSYTWASGGNTIYF
>TRBV24-1|TRBJ2-2
CATSDSGTANAGELFF
>TRBV6-5|TRBJ1-5
CASRPGTENQPQHF
>TRBV11-2|TRBJ1-3
CASSNRGGSISSGNTIYF
>TRBV6-1|TRBJ1-6
CASSEAPGNSPLHF
>TRBV9|TRBJ1-6
CASSVESGNSPLHF
>TRBV5-1|TRBJ2-1
CASSLGQGGNEQFF
>TRBV27|TRBJ2-7
CASSLHKGYEQYF
>TRBV7-2|TRBJ1-1
CASSTRAANTEAFF
>TRBV28|TRBJ2-5
CASSLIQAKETQYF
>TRBV5-4|TRBJ2-3
CASSLEGGGPTDTQYF
>TRBV12-3/TRBV12-4|TRBJ2-7
CASSSQGTYEQYF
>TRBV14|TRBJ2-6
CASSQDSRGLVSGANVLTF